This T cell receptor beta chain was captured by sequencing in a study of OX40 agonist ivuxolimab in advanced cancers. Points from the study as a whole: Blood T cells, both CD4+ and CD8+, expanded clonally by week 6 at 0.1 to 3.0 mg/kg.

Worth noting for this clone: Its antigen is unknown.

Method: immunoSEQ multiplex PCR; TCRdb's copy keeps in-frame clones and lacks some. Of tens of thousands of clones in the sample, about 77% are singletons; the top ten hold roughly 18%. Blood sampling was done at baseline, cycle 4 day 1, and cycle 7 day 1. Between the trimmed V and J ends, which lost 0 bases and 2 bases, there was a span of 7 bases. The CDR3 has 14 amino acids. Per germline, CDR1 SGDLS and CDR2 YYNGEE. The specimen comprised CD4+ or CD8+ T cells sorted from blood, sampled in a trial of the OX40 agonist ivuxolimab. The chain carries TRBV9 and TRBJ2-3, with a tentative D call TRBD1 (6 bases). The origin of this receptor is an adult with an advanced solid tumor such as melanoma, head and neck, liver or kidney cancer. The DNA for the CDR3 is TGTGCCAGCAGCGTAGTGGGGGCCACAGATACGCAGTATTTT. Protein product: CASSVVGATDTQYF.